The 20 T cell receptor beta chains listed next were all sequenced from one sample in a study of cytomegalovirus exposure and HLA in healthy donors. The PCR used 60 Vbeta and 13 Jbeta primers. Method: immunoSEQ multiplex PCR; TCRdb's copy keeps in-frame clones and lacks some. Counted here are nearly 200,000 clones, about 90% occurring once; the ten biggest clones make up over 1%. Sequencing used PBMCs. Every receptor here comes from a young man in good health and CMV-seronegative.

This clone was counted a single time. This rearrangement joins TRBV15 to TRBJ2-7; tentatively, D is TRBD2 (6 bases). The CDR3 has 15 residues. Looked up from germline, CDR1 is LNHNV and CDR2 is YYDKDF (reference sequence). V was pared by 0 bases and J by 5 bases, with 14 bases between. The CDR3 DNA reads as TGTGCCACCAGCAGAGATCGTCCTAGCGTCAACGAGCAGTACTTC. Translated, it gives CATSRDRPSVNEQYF.

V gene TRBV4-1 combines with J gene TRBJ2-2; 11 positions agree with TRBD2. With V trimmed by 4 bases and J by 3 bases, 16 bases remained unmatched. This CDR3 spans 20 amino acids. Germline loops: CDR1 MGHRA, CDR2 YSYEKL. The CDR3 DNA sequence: TGCGCCAGCAGCCGACCCCTGGGGGTAGCGGGGGGGTTCGACACCGGGGAGCTGTTTTTT. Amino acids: CASSRPLGVAGGFDTGELFF.

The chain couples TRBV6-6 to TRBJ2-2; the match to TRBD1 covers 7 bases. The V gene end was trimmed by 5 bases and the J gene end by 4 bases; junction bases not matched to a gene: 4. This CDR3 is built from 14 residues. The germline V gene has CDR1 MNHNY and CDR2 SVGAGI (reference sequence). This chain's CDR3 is CASSPGDSTGELFF. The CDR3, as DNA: TGTGCCAGCAGTCCTGGGGACAGCACCGGGGAGCTGTTTTTT.

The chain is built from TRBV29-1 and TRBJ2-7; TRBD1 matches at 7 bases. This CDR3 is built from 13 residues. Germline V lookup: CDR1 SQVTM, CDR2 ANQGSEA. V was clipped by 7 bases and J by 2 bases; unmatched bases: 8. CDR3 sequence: CSAAGTDPYEQYF. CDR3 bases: TGCAGCGCAGCCGGGACAGACCCCTACGAGCAGTACTTC.

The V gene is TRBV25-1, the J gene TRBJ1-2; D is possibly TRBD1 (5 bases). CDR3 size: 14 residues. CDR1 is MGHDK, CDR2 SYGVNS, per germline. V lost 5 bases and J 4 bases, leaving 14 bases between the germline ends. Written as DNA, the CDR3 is TGTGCCAGCAGTTGGGGGGGTGGAGGCTATGGCTACACCTTC. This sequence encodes CASSWGGGGYGYTF.

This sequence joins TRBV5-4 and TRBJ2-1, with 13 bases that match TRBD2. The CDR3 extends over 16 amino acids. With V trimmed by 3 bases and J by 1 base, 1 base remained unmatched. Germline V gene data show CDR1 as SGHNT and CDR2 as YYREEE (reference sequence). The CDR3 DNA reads TGTGCCAGCAGCTCGGGACTAGCGGGGTCCTACAATGAGCAGTTCTTC. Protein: CASSSGLAGSYNEQFF.

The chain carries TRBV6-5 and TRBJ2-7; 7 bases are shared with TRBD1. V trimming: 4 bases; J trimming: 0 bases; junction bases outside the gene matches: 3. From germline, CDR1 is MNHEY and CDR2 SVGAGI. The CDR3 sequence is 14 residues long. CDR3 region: CASSSDRSSYEQYF. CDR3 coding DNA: TGTGCCAGCAGTTCGGACAGGAGCTCCTACGAGCAGTACTTC.

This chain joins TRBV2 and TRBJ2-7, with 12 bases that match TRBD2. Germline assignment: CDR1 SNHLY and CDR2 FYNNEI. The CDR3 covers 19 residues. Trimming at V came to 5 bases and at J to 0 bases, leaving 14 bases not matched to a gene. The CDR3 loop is CASSFPSGLAGPFSYEQYF. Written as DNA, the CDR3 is TGTGCCAGCAGTTTTCCTTCGGGACTAGCGGGTCCTTTCTCCTACGAGCAGTACTTC.

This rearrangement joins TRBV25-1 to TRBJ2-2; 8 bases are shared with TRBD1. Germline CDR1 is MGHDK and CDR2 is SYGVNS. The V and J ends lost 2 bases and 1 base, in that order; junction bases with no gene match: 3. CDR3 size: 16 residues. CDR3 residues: CASSEAGTGNTGELFF. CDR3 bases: TGTGCCAGCAGTGAAGCCGGGACAGGGAACACCGGGGAGCTGTTTTTT.

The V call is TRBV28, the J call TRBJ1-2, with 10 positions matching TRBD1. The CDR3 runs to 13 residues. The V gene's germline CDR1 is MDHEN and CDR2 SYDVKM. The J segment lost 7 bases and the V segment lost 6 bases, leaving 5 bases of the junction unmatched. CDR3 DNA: TGTGCCAGCAGAGACAGGGGGCCCGTTGGCTACACCTTC. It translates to CASRDRGPVGYTF.

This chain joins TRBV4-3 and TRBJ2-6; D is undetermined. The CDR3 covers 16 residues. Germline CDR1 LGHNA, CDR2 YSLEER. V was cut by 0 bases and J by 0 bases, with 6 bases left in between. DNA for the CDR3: TGCGCCAGCAGCCAAGATATGAGCTCTGGGGCCAACGTCCTGACTTTC. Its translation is CASSQDMSSGANVLTF.

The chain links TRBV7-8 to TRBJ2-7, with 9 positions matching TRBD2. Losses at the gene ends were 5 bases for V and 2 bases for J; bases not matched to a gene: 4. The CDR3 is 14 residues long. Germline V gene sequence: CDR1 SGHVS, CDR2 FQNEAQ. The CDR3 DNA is TGTGCCAGCAGCCAGACTAGCGGAGCCTACGAGCAGTACTTC. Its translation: CASSQTSGAYEQYF.

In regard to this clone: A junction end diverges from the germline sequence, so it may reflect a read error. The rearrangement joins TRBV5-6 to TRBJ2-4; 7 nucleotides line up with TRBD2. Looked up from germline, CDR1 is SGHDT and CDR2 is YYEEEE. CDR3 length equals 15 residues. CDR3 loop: CASSLAGGAKNSQYF. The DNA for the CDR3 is TGTGCCAGCAGCTTGGCGGGGGGAGCCAAAAACAGTCAGTACTTC.

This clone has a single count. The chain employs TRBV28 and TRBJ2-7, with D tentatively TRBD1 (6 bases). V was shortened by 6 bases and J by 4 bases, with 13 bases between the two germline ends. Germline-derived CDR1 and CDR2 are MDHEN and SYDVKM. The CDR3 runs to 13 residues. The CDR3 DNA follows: TGTGCCAGCAGCAGACAGGATGCGTACGAGCAGTACTTC. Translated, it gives CASSRQDAYEQYF.

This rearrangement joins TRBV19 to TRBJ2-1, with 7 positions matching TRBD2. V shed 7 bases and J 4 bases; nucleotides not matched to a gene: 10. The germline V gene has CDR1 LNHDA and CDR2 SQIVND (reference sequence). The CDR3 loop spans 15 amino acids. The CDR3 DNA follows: TGTGCCAGTATAGAGCGTGGGGGGGGTTACAATGAGCAGTTCTTC. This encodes CASIERGGGYNEQFF.

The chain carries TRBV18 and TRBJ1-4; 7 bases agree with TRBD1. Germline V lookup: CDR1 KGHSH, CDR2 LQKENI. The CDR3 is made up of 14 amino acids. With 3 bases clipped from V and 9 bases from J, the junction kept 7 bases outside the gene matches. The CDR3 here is CASSPATGRKKLFF. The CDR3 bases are TGTGCCAGCTCACCCGCGACAGGGCGGAAAAAACTGTTTTTT.

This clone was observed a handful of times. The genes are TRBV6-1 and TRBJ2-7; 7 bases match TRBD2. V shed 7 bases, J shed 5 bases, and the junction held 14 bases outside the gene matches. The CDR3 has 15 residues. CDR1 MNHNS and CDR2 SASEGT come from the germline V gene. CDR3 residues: CASTGQGGRSNEQYF. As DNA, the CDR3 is TGTGCCAGCACCGGTCAGGGCGGGAGATCTAACGAGCAGTACTTC.

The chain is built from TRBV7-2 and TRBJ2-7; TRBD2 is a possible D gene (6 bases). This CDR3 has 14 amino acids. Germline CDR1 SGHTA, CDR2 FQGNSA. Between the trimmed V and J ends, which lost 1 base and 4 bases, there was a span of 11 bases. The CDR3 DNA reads TGTGCCAGCAGCTTAGGGGGGGTAATGTACGAGCAGTACTTC. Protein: CASSLGGVMYEQYF.

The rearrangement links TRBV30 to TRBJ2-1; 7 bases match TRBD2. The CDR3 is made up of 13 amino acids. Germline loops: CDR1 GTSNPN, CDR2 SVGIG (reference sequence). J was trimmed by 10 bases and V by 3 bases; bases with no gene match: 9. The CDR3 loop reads CAWSPRGRGEQFF. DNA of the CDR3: TGTGCCTGGAGCCCCCGAGGGCGGGGGGAGCAGTTCTTC.

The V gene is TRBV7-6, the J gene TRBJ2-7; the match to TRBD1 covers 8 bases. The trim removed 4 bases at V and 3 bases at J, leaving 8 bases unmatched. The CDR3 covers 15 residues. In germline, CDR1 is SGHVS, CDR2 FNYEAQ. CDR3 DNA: TGTGCCAGCAGCTCAGCGAGGACAGGGAGCTACGAGCAGTACTTC. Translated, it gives CASSSARTGSYEQYF.